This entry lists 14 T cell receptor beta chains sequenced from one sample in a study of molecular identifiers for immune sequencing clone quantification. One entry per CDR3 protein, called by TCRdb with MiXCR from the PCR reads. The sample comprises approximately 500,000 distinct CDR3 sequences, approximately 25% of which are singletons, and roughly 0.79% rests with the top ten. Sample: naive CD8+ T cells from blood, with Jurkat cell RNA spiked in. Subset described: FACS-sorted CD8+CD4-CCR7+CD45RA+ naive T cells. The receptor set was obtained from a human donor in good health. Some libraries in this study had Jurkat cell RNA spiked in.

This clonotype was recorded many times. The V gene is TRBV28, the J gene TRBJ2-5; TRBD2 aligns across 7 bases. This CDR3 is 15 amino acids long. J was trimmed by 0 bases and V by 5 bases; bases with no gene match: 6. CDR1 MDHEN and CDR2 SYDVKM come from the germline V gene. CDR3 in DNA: TGTGCCAGCAGTCAGCGGGACTCCCACCAAGAGACCCAGTACTTC. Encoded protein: CASSQRDSHQETQYF.

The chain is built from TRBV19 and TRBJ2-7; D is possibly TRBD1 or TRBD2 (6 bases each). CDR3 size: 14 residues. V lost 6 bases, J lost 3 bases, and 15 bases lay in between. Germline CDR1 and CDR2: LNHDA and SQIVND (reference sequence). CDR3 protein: CASSNSGASYEQYF. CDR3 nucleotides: TGTGCCAGTAGCAACTCGGGGGCTAGCTACGAGCAGTACTTC.

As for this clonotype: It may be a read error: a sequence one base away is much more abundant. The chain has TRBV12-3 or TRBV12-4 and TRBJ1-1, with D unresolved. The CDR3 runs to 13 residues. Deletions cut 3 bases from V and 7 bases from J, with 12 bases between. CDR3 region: CASSLALGIEAFF. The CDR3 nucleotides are TGTGCCAGCAGTTTGGCGTTAGGGATTGAAGCTTTCTTT.

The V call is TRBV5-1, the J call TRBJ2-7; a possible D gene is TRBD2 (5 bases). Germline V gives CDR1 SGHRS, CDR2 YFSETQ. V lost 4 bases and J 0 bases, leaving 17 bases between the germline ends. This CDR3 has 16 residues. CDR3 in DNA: TGCGCCAGCAGCCCCCGGTACGGGGTCTCCTCCTACGAGCAGTACTTC. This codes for CASSPRYGVSSYEQYF. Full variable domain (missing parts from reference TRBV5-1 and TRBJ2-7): KAGVTQTPRYLIKTRGQQVTLSCSPISGHRSVSWYQQTPGQGLQFLFEYFSETQRNKGNFPGRFSGRQFSNSRSEMNVSTLELGDSALYLCASSPRYGVSSYEQYFGPGTRLTVT.

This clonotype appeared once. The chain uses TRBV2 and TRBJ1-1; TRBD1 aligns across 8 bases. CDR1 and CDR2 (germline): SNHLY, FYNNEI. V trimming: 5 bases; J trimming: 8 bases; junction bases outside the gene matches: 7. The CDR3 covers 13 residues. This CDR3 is CASSTDRAPEAFF. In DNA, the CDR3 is TGTGCCAGCAGTACGGACAGGGCACCAGAAGCTTTCTTT.

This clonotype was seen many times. CDR3 amino acids: CASSQGDRGGDEQFF. In DNA form, the CDR3 reads TGCGCCAGCAGCCAAGGGGACAGGGGCGGGGATGAGCAGTTCTTC. The chain couples TRBV4-3 to TRBJ2-1; 10 nucleotides align to TRBD1. With 1 base clipped from V and 8 bases from J, the junction kept 5 bases outside the gene matches. This CDR3 comprises 15 residues. The V gene's germline CDR1 is LGHNA and CDR2 YSLEER.

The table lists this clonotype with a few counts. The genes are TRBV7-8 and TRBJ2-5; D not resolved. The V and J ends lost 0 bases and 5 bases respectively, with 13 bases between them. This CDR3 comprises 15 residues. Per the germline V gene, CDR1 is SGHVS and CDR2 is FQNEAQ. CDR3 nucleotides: TGTGCCAGCAGCTTAGCGATTGGCGTTGTGGAGACCCAGTACTTC. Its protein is CASSLAIGVVETQYF.

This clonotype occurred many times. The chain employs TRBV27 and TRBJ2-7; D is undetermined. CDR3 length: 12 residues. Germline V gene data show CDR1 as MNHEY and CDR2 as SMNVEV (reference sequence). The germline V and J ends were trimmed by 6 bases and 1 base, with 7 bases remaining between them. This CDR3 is CASRGLSYEQYF. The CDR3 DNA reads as TGTGCCAGCAGGGGTTTGTCCTACGAGCAGTACTTC.

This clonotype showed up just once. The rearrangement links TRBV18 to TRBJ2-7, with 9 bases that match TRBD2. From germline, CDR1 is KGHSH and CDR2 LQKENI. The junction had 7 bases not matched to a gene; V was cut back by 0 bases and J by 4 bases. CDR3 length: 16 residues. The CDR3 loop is CASSPPGVSGGYEQYF. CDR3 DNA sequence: TGTGCCAGCTCACCACCTGGGGTTAGCGGGGGTTACGAGCAGTACTTC.

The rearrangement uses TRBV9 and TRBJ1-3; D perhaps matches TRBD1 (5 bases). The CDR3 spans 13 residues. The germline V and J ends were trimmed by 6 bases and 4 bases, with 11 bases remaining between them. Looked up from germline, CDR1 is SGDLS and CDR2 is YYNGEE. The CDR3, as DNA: TGTGCCAGCACAGGGAGCAGCGGAAACACCATATATTTT. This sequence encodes CASTGSSGNTIYF.

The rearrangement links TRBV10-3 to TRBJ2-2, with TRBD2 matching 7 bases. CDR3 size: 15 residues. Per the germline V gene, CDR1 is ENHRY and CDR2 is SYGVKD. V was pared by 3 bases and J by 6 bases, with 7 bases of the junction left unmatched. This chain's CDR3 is CAISDPPAGAGELFF. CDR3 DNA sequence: TGTGCCATCAGTGATCCTCCCGCGGGAGCCGGGGAGCTGTTTTTT.

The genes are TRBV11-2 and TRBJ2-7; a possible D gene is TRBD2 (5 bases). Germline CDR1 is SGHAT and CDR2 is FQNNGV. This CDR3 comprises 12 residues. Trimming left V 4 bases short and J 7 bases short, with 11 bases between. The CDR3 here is CASSSPPGEQYF. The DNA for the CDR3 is TGTGCCAGCAGCTCCCCCCCGGGGGAGCAGTACTTC.

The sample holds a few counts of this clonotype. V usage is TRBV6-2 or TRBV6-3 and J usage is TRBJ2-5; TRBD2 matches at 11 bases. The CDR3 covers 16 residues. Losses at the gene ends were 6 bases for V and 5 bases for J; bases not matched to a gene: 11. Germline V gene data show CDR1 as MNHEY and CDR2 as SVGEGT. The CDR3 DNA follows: TGTGCCAGCAGACTAACACTAGCGGGAGTATATGAGACCCAGTACTTC. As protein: CASRLTLAGVYETQYF.

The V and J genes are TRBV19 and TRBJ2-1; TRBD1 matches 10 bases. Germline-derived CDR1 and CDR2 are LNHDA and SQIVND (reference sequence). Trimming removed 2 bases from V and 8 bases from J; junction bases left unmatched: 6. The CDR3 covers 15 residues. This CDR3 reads CASSIRDRGWDEQFF. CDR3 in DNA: TGTGCCAGTAGTATACGGGACAGGGGTTGGGATGAGCAGTTCTTC. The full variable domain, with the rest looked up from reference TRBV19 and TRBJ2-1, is DGGITQSPKYLFRKEGQNVTLSCEQNLNHDAMYWYRQDPGQGLRLIYYSQIVNDFQKGDIAEGYSVSREKKESFPLTVTSAQKNPTAFYLCASSIRDRGWDEQFFGPGTRLTVL.